Following are 27 T cell receptor beta chains from one sample sequenced in a study of cytomegalovirus exposure and HLA in healthy donors. The repertoire was sequenced with immunoSEQ multiplex PCR; TCRdb's copy has only in-frame clones and lacks some. The table has 300,000 to 450,000 clones, more than 80% seen once. Specimen: PBMCs. The receptors shown here come from a woman aged 18 to 35 in good health and CMV-seronegative.

This chain connects TRBV28 to TRBJ1-5; 9 positions agree with TRBD1. Germline V lookup: CDR1 MDHEN, CDR2 SYDVKM. This CDR3 spans 14 amino acids. After removal of 5 bases from V and 7 bases from J, the junction contained 6 bases not matched to a gene. CDR3 loop: CASSPGTGSQPQHF. CDR3 DNA sequence: TGTGCCAGCAGTCCGGGGACAGGGAGCCAGCCCCAGCATTTT.

This clone showed up just once. The chain links TRBV9 to TRBJ1-2, with TRBD1 as a possible D gene (6 bases). The germline V gene has CDR1 SGDLS and CDR2 YYNGEE. The V and J ends lost 3 bases and 3 bases respectively, with 15 bases between them. The length of the CDR3 is 15 residues. The CDR3 region is CASSGNRDAHYGYTF. The CDR3 coding sequence is TGTGCCAGCAGCGGAAACAGGGATGCCCACTATGGCTACACCTTC.

The V call is TRBV28, the J call TRBJ1-2, with D uncertain. The CDR3 is made up of 21 amino acids. V lost 2 bases and J lost 2, with 30 bases in between. Germline assignment: CDR1 MDHEN and CDR2 SYDVKM. The CDR3 here is CASSLESVWGTKAGGNYGYTF. The CDR3 DNA reads TGTGCCAGCAGTTTAGAATCGGTTTGGGGTACAAAGGCTGGAGGGAACTATGGCTACACCTTC.

This rearrangement joins TRBV21-1 to TRBJ1-3; the table calls TRBD1, which could not be checked here. TRBV21-1 is labeled a pseudogene. The CDR3 loop spans 17 amino acids. CDR3 protein: CASSAQRDRDIRNTIYF. CDR3 DNA sequence: TGTGCCAGCAGCGCCCAGCGGGACAGGGACATAAGAAACACCATATATTTT.

V usage is TRBV27 and J usage is TRBJ2-7; 9 nucleotides line up with TRBD2. Unmatched junction bases numbered 2, after V lost 3 bases and J lost 2 bases. There are 14 residues in the CDR3. Germline V lookup: CDR1 MNHEY, CDR2 SMNVEV (reference sequence). CDR3 sequence reads: CASSFRGGAYEQYF. The CDR3 nucleotides are TGTGCCAGCAGTTTCCGCGGGGGGGCCTACGAGCAGTACTTC.

V is TRBV5-6 and J is TRBJ1-2, with 8 nucleotides matching TRBD1. The CDR3 length is 14 residues. Germline V CDR1 and CDR2: SGHDT, YYEEEE. V shed 2 bases, J shed 5 bases, and the junction held 5 bases outside the gene matches. The CDR3 nucleotides read TGTGCCAGCAGCTTAGGACAGGGATTGTATGGCTACACCTTC. It is translated as CASSLGQGLYGYTF.

This clone was detected a few times. The J gene is TRBJ1-5, the V gene TRBV7-6; no firm D call. This CDR3 has 13 residues. Germline V gene sequence: CDR1 SGHVS, CDR2 FNYEAQ. Between the trimmed V and J ends, which lost 5 bases and 0 bases, there was a span of 5 bases. The CDR3 DNA follows: TGTGCCAGCAGCCCCAGTAGCAATCAGCCCCAGCATTTT. The encoded protein is CASSPSSNQPQHF.

The rearrangement links TRBV5-1 to TRBJ2-7; D possibly corresponds to TRBD1 (6 bases). The CDR3 loop spans 13 amino acids. Looked up from germline, CDR1 is SGHRS and CDR2 is YFSETQ. Trimming removed 0 bases at V and 5 bases at J, with 9 bases between. CDR3 sequence reads: CASSLVRDNEQYF. CDR3 DNA: TGCGCCAGCAGCTTGGTCAGGGACAACGAGCAGTACTTC.

The rearrangement links TRBV5-4 to TRBJ1-6, with 7 nucleotides matching TRBD1. Trimming at V came to 3 bases and at J to 6 bases, leaving 3 bases not matched to a gene. In germline, CDR1 is SGHNT, CDR2 YYREEE (reference sequence). The CDR3 runs 14 residues. This chain's CDR3 is CASSYRDSNSPLHF. CDR3 nucleotides: TGTGCCAGCAGCTACCGGGACAGTAATTCACCCCTCCACTTT. The variable domain in full, with the rest retrieved from reference TRBV5-4 and TRBJ1-6, is ETGVTQSPTHLIKTRGQQVTLRCSSQSGHNTVSWYQQALGQGPQFIFQYYREEENGRGNFPPRFSGLQFPNYSSELNVNALELDDSALYLCASSYRDSNSPLHFGNGTRLTVT.

The chain links TRBV27 to TRBJ2-1; TRBD1 matches at 8 bases. There are 15 residues in the CDR3. The germline V gene encodes CDR1 MNHEY and CDR2 SMNVEV (reference sequence). J lost 0 bases, V lost 6 bases, and 4 bases had no gene match. CDR3 DNA sequence: TGTGCCAGCAGGTCAGGGGGCCCCTCCTACAATGAGCAGTTCTTC. This gives the protein CASRSGGPSYNEQFF.

V is TRBV28 and J is TRBJ1-2; TRBD1 aligns across 9 bases. This CDR3 has 15 amino acids. Trimming removed 6 bases from V and 2 bases from J; junction bases left unmatched: 7. In germline, CDR1 is MDHEN, CDR2 SYDVKM. CDR3 coding DNA: TGTGCCAGCAGGGGGGGGACAGGGTGGAACTATGGCTACACCTTC. Translated: CASRGGTGWNYGYTF.

The chain is built from TRBV27 and TRBJ2-2; D is possibly TRBD2 (6 bases). The germline CDR1 and CDR2 sequences are MNHEY and SMNVEV (reference sequence). This CDR3 is 13 amino acids long. The germline V and J ends were trimmed by 0 bases and 7 bases, with 6 bases remaining between them. CDR3: CASSLSGGGELFF. CDR3 in DNA: TGTGCCAGCAGTTTATCGGGAGGCGGGGAGCTGTTTTTT.

V usage is TRBV28 and J usage is TRBJ1-2; D is unresolved. The CDR3 extends over 14 amino acids. Trimming pared 3 bases from V and 5 bases from J, leaving 13 bases between. Germline values: CDR1 MDHEN, CDR2 SYDVKM. The CDR3 nucleotides read TGTGCCAGCAGTTTCCCACTCGAGGGATATGGCTACACCTTC. Protein product: CASSFPLEGYGYTF.

The CDR3 nucleotides read TGTGCCAGCAGGCCTACTAGCGGGACGGCCAATGAGCAGTTCTTC. As protein: CASRPTSGTANEQFF. The chain uses TRBV28 and TRBJ2-1; 10 positions agree with TRBD2. The CDR3 is 15 amino acids. The trim removed 6 bases at V and 6 bases at J, leaving 8 bases unmatched. Per the germline V gene, CDR1 is MDHEN and CDR2 is SYDVKM.

The V call is TRBV2, the J call TRBJ2-1; TRBD2 matches 9 bases. This CDR3 has 13 amino acids. V trimming: 8 bases; J trimming: 3 bases; junction bases outside the gene matches: 2. Germline V gene sequence: CDR1 SNHLY, CDR2 FYNNEI. CDR3 DNA: TGTGCCAGCGGGACTAGCAACTACAATGAGCAGTTCTTC. Translation: CASGTSNYNEQFF. The whole variable domain, remainder taken from reference TRBV2 and TRBJ2-1, is EPEVTQTPSHQVTQMGQEVILRCVPISNHLYFYWYRQILGQKVEFLVSFYNNEISEKSEIFDDQFSVERPDGSNFTLKIRSTKLEDSAMYFCASGTSNYNEQFFGPGTRLTVL.

The chain uses TRBV5-8 and TRBJ2-3; TRBD2 agrees at 11 bases. Germline loops: CDR1 SGHTS, CDR2 YDEGEE. The CDR3 has 16 residues. The ends lost 4 bases at V and 0 bases at J; junction bases unmatched: 4. The DNA for the CDR3 is TGTGCCAGCAGCGCAGGGACTAGCGGTAGCACAGATACGCAGTATTTT. Translating gives CASSAGTSGSTDTQYF.

The V and J genes are TRBV28 and TRBJ1-1; D is undetermined. CDR1 and CDR2 from the germline V gene are MDHEN and SYDVKM. Deletions cut 0 bases from V and 10 bases from J, with 12 bases between. The CDR3 has 13 residues. This CDR3 is CASSLWGEDGAFF. CDR3 sequence (DNA): TGTGCCAGCAGTTTATGGGGAGAGGACGGAGCTTTCTTT.

J is TRBJ1-2 and V is TRBV7-9; D remains ambiguous. Trimming took 7 bases from V and 4 from J, leaving 16 bases between them. The CDR3 runs 14 residues. The V gene's germline CDR1 is SEHNR and CDR2 FQNEAQ (reference sequence). The CDR3 sequence is CASTPRGGAYGYTF. The CDR3 DNA reads TGTGCCAGCACCCCCCGAGGTGGCGCCTATGGCTACACCTTC.

The rearrangement uses TRBV15 and TRBJ2-1; TRBD2 matches 7 bases. Germline V CDR1 and CDR2: LNHNV, YYDKDF (reference sequence). V shed 3 bases, J shed 8 bases, and the junction held 10 bases outside the gene matches. This CDR3 region has 15 residues. The CDR3 spells CATSREGRLAHEQFF. DNA of the CDR3: TGTGCCACCAGCAGGGAAGGACGACTAGCCCATGAGCAGTTCTTC.

The V and J genes are TRBV5-1 and TRBJ2-3; 9 bases map to TRBD2. The CDR3 runs to 16 residues. J gave up 6 bases and V 0 bases, and 8 bases lay outside the gene matches. Germline V CDR1 and CDR2: SGHRS, YFSETQ. The DNA of the CDR3 is TGCGCCAGCAGCTTGGAGGGTAGCGGGAGAGGTGATACGCAGTATTTT. This codes for CASSLEGSGRGDTQYF. Filled out from reference TRBV5-1 and TRBJ2-3, the complete variable domain reads KAGVTQTPRYLIKTRGQQVTLSCSPISGHRSVSWYQQTPGQGLQFLFEYFSETQRNKGNFPGRFSGRQFSNSRSEMNVSTLELGDSALYLCASSLEGSGRGDTQYFGPGTRLTVL.

The rearrangement joins TRBV2 to TRBJ2-7; TRBD2 aligns across 9 bases. Trimming took 7 bases from V and 5 from J; bases not matched to a gene: 6. CDR3 length: 13 amino acids. Germline V gene sequence: CDR1 SNHLY, CDR2 FYNNEI. The CDR3 is CASISAGGNEQYF. The CDR3 DNA is TGTGCCAGCATCTCCGCGGGAGGGAACGAGCAGTACTTC. Full variable domain (remainder filled in from reference TRBV2 and TRBJ2-7): EPEVTQTPSHQVTQMGQEVILRCVPISNHLYFYWYRQILGQKVEFLVSFYNNEISEKSEIFDDQFSVERPDGSNFTLKIRSTKLEDSAMYFCASISAGGNEQYFGPGTRLTVT.

V usage is TRBV6-1 and J usage is TRBJ1-1, with TRBD1 matching over 7 bases. The V and J ends lost 10 bases and 0 bases, in that order; junction bases with no gene match: 8. There are 14 residues in the CDR3. The V gene's germline CDR1 is MNHNS and CDR2 SASEGT. The CDR3 is CATWDRAMNTEAFF. The CDR3 nucleotides read TGTGCCACCTGGGACAGAGCTATGAACACTGAAGCTTTCTTT.

V usage is TRBV9 and J usage is TRBJ1-3; TRBD1 agrees at 9 bases. Trimming removed 3 bases from V and 6 bases from J; junction bases left unmatched: 7. The CDR3 has 15 residues. Germline values: CDR1 SGDLS, CDR2 YYNGEE. This chain's CDR3 is CASSERQGGINTIYF. In nucleotides, the CDR3 is TGTGCCAGCAGCGAAAGACAGGGGGGAATAAACACCATATATTTT.

The rearrangement joins TRBV29-1 to TRBJ1-4; 8 bases agree with TRBD1. J lost 8 bases, V lost 6 bases, and 8 bases had no gene match. This CDR3 has 13 amino acids. Germline CDR1 reads SQVTM; CDR2 reads ANQGSEA. The CDR3 DNA is TGCAGCGTAGCCGGACAGGGAAGCGAAAAACTGTTTTTT. It yields the protein CSVAGQGSEKLFF.

This chain links TRBV5-1 with TRBJ1-6; D gene ambiguous. V was cut by 2 bases and J by 9 bases, with 15 bases left in between. CDR3 length equals 15 residues. Germline V gives CDR1 SGHRS, CDR2 YFSETQ. CDR3 in amino acids: CASSLSGISSSPLHF. CDR3 sequence (DNA): TGCGCCAGCAGCTTATCCGGGATTTCCAGTTCACCCCTCCACTTT.

The chain combines TRBV6-6 with TRBJ1-5, with D perhaps matching TRBD1 (5 bases). Germline lookup yields CDR1 MNHNY and CDR2 SVGAGI (reference sequence). CDR3 length: 15 residues. V gave up 0 bases and J gave up 6 bases, with 12 bases separating them. The CDR3 is CASSYSLGGVQPQHF. In DNA form, the CDR3 reads TGTGCCAGCAGTTACTCGTTAGGAGGGGTTCAGCCCCAGCATTTT.

The V gene is TRBV5-1, the J gene TRBJ2-1; D ambiguous. Trimming pared 0 bases from V and 3 bases from J, leaving 19 bases between. CDR1 SGHRS and CDR2 YFSETQ come from the germline V gene. The CDR3 covers 18 residues. CDR3 bases: TGCGCCAGCAGCTTGGTAGAAACTACCGGATCCCTCTACAATGAGCAGTTCTTC. It yields the protein CASSLVETTGSLYNEQFF.